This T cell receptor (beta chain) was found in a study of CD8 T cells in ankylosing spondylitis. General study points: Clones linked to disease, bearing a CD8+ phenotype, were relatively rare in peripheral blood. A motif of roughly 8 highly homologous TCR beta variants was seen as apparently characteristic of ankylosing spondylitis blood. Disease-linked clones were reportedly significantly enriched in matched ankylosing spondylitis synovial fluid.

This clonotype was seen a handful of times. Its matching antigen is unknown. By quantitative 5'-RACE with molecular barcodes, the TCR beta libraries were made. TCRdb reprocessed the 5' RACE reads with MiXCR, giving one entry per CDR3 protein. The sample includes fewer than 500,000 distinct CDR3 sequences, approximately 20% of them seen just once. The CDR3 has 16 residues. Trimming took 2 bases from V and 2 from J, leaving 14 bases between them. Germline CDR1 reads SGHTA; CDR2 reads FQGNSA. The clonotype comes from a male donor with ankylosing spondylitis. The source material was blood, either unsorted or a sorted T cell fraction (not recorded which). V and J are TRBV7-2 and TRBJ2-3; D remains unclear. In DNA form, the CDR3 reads TGTGCCAGCAGCTTACAAATCCGGAAACCCACAGATACGCAGTATTTT. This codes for CASSLQIRKPTDTQYF.